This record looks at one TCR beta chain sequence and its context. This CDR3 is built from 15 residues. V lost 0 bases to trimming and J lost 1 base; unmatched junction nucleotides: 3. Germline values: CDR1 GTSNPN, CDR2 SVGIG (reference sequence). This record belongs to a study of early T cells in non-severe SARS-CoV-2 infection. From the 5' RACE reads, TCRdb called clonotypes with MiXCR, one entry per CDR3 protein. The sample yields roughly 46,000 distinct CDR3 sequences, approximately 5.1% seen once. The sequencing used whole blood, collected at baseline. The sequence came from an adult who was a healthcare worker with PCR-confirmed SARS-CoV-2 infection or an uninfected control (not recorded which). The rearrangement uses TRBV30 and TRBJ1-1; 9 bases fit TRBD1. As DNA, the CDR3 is TGTGCCTGGAGTGTACAGGGGGCGGAGAACACTGAAGCTTTCTTT. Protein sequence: CAWSVQGAENTEAFF.